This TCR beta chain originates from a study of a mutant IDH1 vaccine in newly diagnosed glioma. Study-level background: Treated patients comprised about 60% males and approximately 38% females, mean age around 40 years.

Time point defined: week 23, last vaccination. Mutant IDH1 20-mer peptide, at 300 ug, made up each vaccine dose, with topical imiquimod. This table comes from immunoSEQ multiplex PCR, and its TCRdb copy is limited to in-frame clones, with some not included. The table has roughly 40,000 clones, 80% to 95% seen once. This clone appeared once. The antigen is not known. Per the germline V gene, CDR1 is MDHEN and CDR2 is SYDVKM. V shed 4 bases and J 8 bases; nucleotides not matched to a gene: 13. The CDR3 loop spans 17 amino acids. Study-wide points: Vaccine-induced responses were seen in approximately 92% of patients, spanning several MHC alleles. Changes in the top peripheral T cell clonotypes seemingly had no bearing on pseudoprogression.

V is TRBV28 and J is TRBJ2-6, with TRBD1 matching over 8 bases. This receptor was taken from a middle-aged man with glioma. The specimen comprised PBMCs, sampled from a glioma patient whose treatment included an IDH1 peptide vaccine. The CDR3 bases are TGTGCCAGCAGTTCCGGGCAGGGGGCCGCCTGGACCAACGTCCTGACTTTC. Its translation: CASSSGQGAAWTNVLTF.